The 19 T cell receptor beta chains given below trace back to one sample, sequenced in a study of T-cell reconstitution after alpha-beta-depleted transplantation in children. The authors prepared the TCRbeta library with unique molecular identifiers. TCRdb processed the PCR reads anew with MiXCR; each CDR3 protein has one entry. The sample lists a few hundred thousand distinct CDR3 sequences, 10% to 13% seen once, with less than 2.5% in the top ten. Source: PBMCs from the stem cell graft donor, taken from the stem cell graft. The origin of the receptors is a human donor who donated a stem cell graft to a child with acute lymphoblastic leukemia.

This clonotype was observed at least ten times. This chain links TRBV10-3 with TRBJ2-7; 12 positions match TRBD2. The V gene end was trimmed by 4 bases and the J gene end by 5 bases; junction bases not matched to a gene: 0. Germline V gene sequence: CDR1 ENHRY, CDR2 SYGVKD. CDR3 length equals 13 residues. CDR3 sequence reads: CAISGLAGDEQYF. The CDR3 DNA reads as TGTGCCATCAGTGGACTAGCGGGAGACGAGCAGTACTTC.

The chain is built from TRBV5-1 and TRBJ2-2; 9 bases line up with TRBD2. The V gene's germline CDR1 is SGHRS and CDR2 YFSETQ. There are 18 residues in the CDR3. V shed 2 bases, J shed 4 bases, and the junction held 12 bases outside the gene matches. CDR3 in DNA: TGCGCCAGCAGCTTATCGCGTACTAGCGGGTTAGTCACCGGGGAGCTGTTTTTT. Translating it yields CASSLSRTSGLVTGELFF.

The rearrangement links TRBV7-2 to TRBJ2-7; TRBD2 aligns across 7 bases. V was clipped by 2 bases and J by 2 bases; unmatched bases: 9. Germline CDR1 reads SGHTA; CDR2 reads FQGNSA. The CDR3 covers 16 residues. The CDR3 spells CASSLLPASGTYEQYF. DNA of the CDR3: TGTGCCAGCAGCTTACTGCCGGCTAGCGGAACCTACGAGCAGTACTTC.

Many counts were recorded for this clonotype. This chain uses TRBV5-1 with TRBJ2-3; maybe TRBD2 (6 bases). The CDR3 is 13 amino acids. Deletions cut 2 bases from V and 5 bases from J, with 9 bases between. The V gene's germline CDR1 is SGHRS and CDR2 YFSETQ. The CDR3 sequence: CASSFPGEDTQYF. DNA for the CDR3: TGCGCCAGCAGCTTTCCGGGGGAAGATACGCAGTATTTT. Using reference TRBV5-1 and TRBJ2-3 for the parts outside the CDR3, the full variable domain is KAGVTQTPRYLIKTRGQQVTLSCSPISGHRSVSWYQQTPGQGLQFLFEYFSETQRNKGNFPGRFSGRQFSNSRSEMNVSTLELGDSALYLCASSFPGEDTQYFGPGTRLTVL.

Ten or more counts support this clonotype. This sequence joins TRBV27 and TRBJ1-1, with D unresolved. This CDR3 region has 14 residues. Looked up from germline, CDR1 is MNHEY and CDR2 is SMNVEV (reference sequence). Trimming left V 2 bases short and J 1 base short, with 8 bases between. The CDR3 sequence: CASSLRGENTEAFF. The CDR3 DNA follows: TGTGCCAGCAGTTTACGAGGTGAGAACACTGAAGCTTTCTTT.

The genes are TRBV12-3 or TRBV12-4 and TRBJ1-5; a possible D gene is TRBD1 (5 bases). V was clipped by 10 bases and J by 7 bases, with 14 bases between them. The CDR3 sequence is 12 residues long. The DNA of the CDR3 is TGTGCCACCCCTAGGGGTCAGCAGCCCCAGCATTTT. Amino acids: CATPRGQQPQHF.

This clonotype was picked up many times. The rearrangement joins TRBV7-2 to TRBJ2-3; tentatively, D is TRBD2 (5 bases). The CDR3 loop spans 14 amino acids. Trimming cost V 4 bases and J 6 bases, with 14 bases left between them. Germline V CDR1 and CDR2: SGHTA, FQGNSA. The CDR3 is CASSSPGIGDTQYF. CDR3 sequence (DNA): TGTGCCAGCAGCTCTCCCGGGATTGGGGATACGCAGTATTTT.

This clonotype occurred many times. This chain connects TRBV5-1 to TRBJ1-4, with 11 bases matching TRBD1. In germline, CDR1 is SGHRS, CDR2 YFSETQ. The CDR3 is 14 residues long. V trimming: 4 bases; J trimming: 8 bases; junction bases outside the gene matches: 4. The CDR3 here is CASSGQGAREKLFF. CDR3 nucleotide sequence: TGCGCCAGCAGCGGACAGGGGGCGCGGGAAAAACTGTTTTTT.

The sample holds many counts of this clonotype. The chain employs TRBV20-1 and TRBJ1-5; TRBD1 matches at 9 bases. The J segment lost 5 bases and the V segment lost 2 bases, leaving 4 bases of the junction unmatched. The V gene's germline CDR1 is DFQATT and CDR2 SNEGSKA (reference sequence). CDR3 length: 14 residues. CDR3 nucleotide sequence: TGCAGTGCTAGATCCGGGACAGGGTATCAGCCCCAGCATTTT. It yields the protein CSARSGTGYQPQHF.

This chain joins TRBV20-1 and TRBJ2-5, with TRBD2 matching 8 bases. CDR3 length equals 18 residues. Germline trimming cut 0 bases from V and 5 bases from J; bases unmatched to any gene: 17. Per the germline V gene, CDR1 is DFQATT and CDR2 is SNEGSKA (reference sequence). CDR3 amino acids: CSARDLESGTRRGETQYF. DNA of the CDR3: TGCAGTGCTAGAGATCTGGAAAGCGGGACTAGACGGGGGGAGACCCAGTACTTC.

CDR3 in amino acids: CATSRDSLLPRTGELFF. DNA for the CDR3: TGTGCCACCAGCAGAGATAGTCTACTCCCGAGGACCGGGGAGCTGTTTTTT. V gene TRBV15 combines with J gene TRBJ2-2; D is uncertain. The CDR3 has 17 residues. CDR1 is LNHNV and CDR2 is YYDKDF in the germline V gene (reference sequence). Trimming took 0 bases from V and 5 from J, leaving 16 bases between them.

This clonotype appeared many times. V gene TRBV3-1 combines with J gene TRBJ2-5; no clear D. This CDR3 spans 13 amino acids. Trimming stripped 1 base from V and 4 bases from J, with 7 bases between. Germline V gives CDR1 LGHDT, CDR2 YNNKEL (reference sequence). The DNA of the CDR3 is TGTGCCAGCAGCCAAGGTGTGGGAGAGACCCAGTACTTC. Translated, it gives CASSQGVGETQYF.

This clonotype was seen more than once but under ten times. The V call is TRBV15, the J call TRBJ2-7, with 7 bases matching TRBD2. V lost 0 bases, J lost 3 bases, and 14 bases stayed unmatched. The CDR3 is 18 residues long. In germline, CDR1 is LNHNV, CDR2 YYDKDF (reference sequence). The DNA of the CDR3 is TGTGCCACCAGCAGAGATATCTCTGATAGCGGGCCAAGCTACGAGCAGTACTTC. Amino acid sequence: CATSRDISDSGPSYEQYF.

Of note for this clonotype: Just one base apart from a much larger clone, this may be a read error. The V call is TRBV29-1, the J call TRBJ2-3, with D perhaps matching TRBD2 (5 bases). This CDR3 comprises 14 residues. CDR1 is SQVTM, CDR2 ANQGSEA, per germline. Trimming stripped 7 bases from V and 2 bases from J, with 16 bases between. CDR3 protein: CSAPVRGDTDTQYF. The DNA of the CDR3 is TGCAGCGCCCCTGTTCGGGGTGACACAGATACGCAGTATTTT.

Only a few counts were recorded for this clonotype. Here the CDR3 reads CSARGQSGTEAFF. The CDR3 coding sequence is TGCAGTGCTAGGGGACAGTCGGGCACTGAAGCTTTCTTT. The rearrangement uses TRBV20-1 and TRBJ1-1, with 7 positions matching TRBD1. The J segment lost 4 bases and the V segment lost 3 bases, leaving 5 bases of the junction unmatched. The CDR3 contains 13 residues. Per germline, CDR1 DFQATT and CDR2 SNEGSKA (reference sequence).

The V call is TRBV6-2 or TRBV6-3, the J call TRBJ1-2, with a weak D call TRBD1 (5 bases). V lost 5 bases to trimming and J lost 6 bases, with 16 bases between them. The length of the CDR3 is 14 residues. Germline assignment: CDR1 MNHEY and CDR2 SVGEGT. CDR3 protein: CASSRGTEYHGYTF. The CDR3 DNA reads TGTGCCAGCAGTCGAGGGACGGAATATCATGGCTACACCTTC.

The CDR3 bases are TGCAGTGCTAGAGGACAGGGGATCGAGCAGTACTTC. This codes for CSARGQGIEQYF. The J gene is TRBJ2-7, the V gene TRBV20-1, with TRBD1 matching over 8 bases. V lost 1 base, J lost 6 bases, and 2 bases stayed unmatched. This CDR3 contains 12 residues. Germline V lookup: CDR1 DFQATT, CDR2 SNEGSKA (reference sequence).

The chain is built from TRBV9 and TRBJ2-5; 11 positions match TRBD2. The junction had 6 bases not matched to a gene; V was cut back by 0 bases and J by 5 bases. There are 16 residues in the CDR3. CDR1 SGDLS and CDR2 YYNGEE come from the germline V gene. The CDR3 nucleotides are TGTGCCAGCAGCGTAGCAACTAGCGGGAGTCAGGAGACCCAGTACTTC. This sequence encodes CASSVATSGSQETQYF.

The V call is TRBV15, the J call TRBJ2-6, with 10 bases that match TRBD2. V gave up 7 bases and J gave up 1 base; unmatched junction bases: 4. CDR1 is LNHNV, CDR2 YYDKDF, per germline (reference sequence). This CDR3 contains 16 residues. This CDR3 is CATKEREGSGANVLTF. CDR3 bases: TGTGCCACCAAGGAGCGGGAGGGGTCTGGGGCCAACGTCCTGACTTTC.